One sample yielded the 9 T cell receptor beta chains listed below, sequenced in a study of T cell responses to AZD1222 COVID-19 vaccine. Only in-frame clones appear in the TCRdb table, and some are missing; sequencing was by immunoSEQ multiplex PCR. The sample carries 90,000 to 100,000 clones, less than 90% recorded once. The sequences come from peripheral blood, collected on day 0 of AZD1222 vaccination. These receptors originate from an adult in good health.

This sequence joins TRBV3-1 (or the pseudogene TRBV3-2) and TRBJ1-4; the match to TRBD1 covers 9 bases. The CDR3 has 16 residues. Germline V gives CDR1 LGHDT, CDR2 YNNKEL (reference sequence). V was pared by 2 bases and J by 7 bases, with 8 bases of the junction left unmatched. The CDR3, as DNA: TGTGCCAGCAGCCAACCCCGCGGGACAGGGAGTGAAAAACTGTTTTTT. Protein sequence: CASSQPRGTGSEKLFF.

The chain carries TRBV19 and TRBJ1-6; D unresolved. V was cut by 9 bases and J by 10 bases, with 22 bases left in between. The CDR3 loop spans 15 amino acids. The germline V gene has CDR1 LNHDA and CDR2 SQIVND (reference sequence). For the CDR3, the DNA is TGTGCCAGCGGGTGGGGAGCCTTGGAAAAGTCACCCCTCCACTTT. Its protein is CASGWGALEKSPLHF. The variable domain in full, completed from reference TRBV19 and TRBJ1-6, reads DGGITQSPKYLFRKEGQNVTLSCEQNLNHDAMYWYRQDPGQGLRLIYYSQIVNDFQKGDIAEGYSVSREKKESFPLTVTSAQKNPTAFYLCASGWGALEKSPLHFGNGTRLTVT.

The genes are TRBV2 and TRBJ1-3; D unclear. Germline V CDR1 and CDR2: SNHLY, FYNNEI. V shed 1 base and J shed 2 bases, with 15 bases lying between them. There are 17 residues in the CDR3. CDR3 DNA: TGTGCCAGCAGTGAAGAGCCAGCCGGCAAAACTGGAAACACCATATATTTT. As protein: CASSEEPAGKTGNTIYF.

This clone turned up a few times. The chain combines TRBV7-8 with TRBJ2-3; D unresolved. The V and J ends lost 5 bases and 2 bases respectively, with 5 bases between them. The CDR3 is 12 residues long. Germline lookup yields CDR1 SGHVS and CDR2 FQNEAQ. As DNA, the CDR3 is TGTGCCAGCAGCACAAACACAGATACGCAGTATTTT. Protein sequence: CASSTNTDTQYF.

The CDR3 DNA reads as TGTGCCAGCAGCTTAGGTGCCTCCTATGGCTACACCTTC. Translating gives CASSLGASYGYTF. The chain has TRBV7-8 and TRBJ1-2; no clear D. The CDR3 is 13 residues long. The ends were cut back, 1 base at V and 4 bases at J, with 7 bases in the middle. The germline V gene has CDR1 SGHVS and CDR2 FQNEAQ.

The chain employs TRBV28 and TRBJ2-1, with a weak D call TRBD2 (5 bases). The CDR3 covers 14 residues. CDR1 is MDHEN, CDR2 SYDVKM, per germline. The V end was cut by 6 bases, the J end by 5 bases, with 14 bases between. The CDR3 DNA reads as TGTGCCAGCAGACCCGCCGGACTGAACAATGAGCAGTTCTTC. Its protein product is CASRPAGLNNEQFF.

This clone has more than one count but fewer than ten. V is TRBV6-1 and J is TRBJ2-5; 8 positions agree with TRBD1. The CDR3 loop spans 19 amino acids. V was pared by 0 bases and J by 4 bases, with 16 bases of the junction left unmatched. Germline values: CDR1 MNHNS, CDR2 SASEGT. The CDR3 here is CASSEALPNRGATLETQYF. The CDR3 nucleotides are TGTGCCAGCAGTGAAGCGCTACCCAACAGGGGGGCTACCCTAGAGACCCAGTACTTC.

The CDR3 is CAVKRQGTYGYTF. The DNA of the CDR3 is TGTGCCGTAAAGAGGCAGGGAACCTATGGCTACACCTTC. V is TRBV27 and J is TRBJ1-2, with D perhaps matching TRBD1 (5 bases). Between the trimmed V and J ends, which lost 11 bases and 4 bases, there was a span of 17 bases. CDR1 is MNHEY, CDR2 SMNVEV, per germline (reference sequence). The CDR3 is made up of 13 amino acids.

The CDR3 here is CASSPQTANYGYTF. The CDR3 nucleotides read TGTGCCAGCAGCCCCCAGACAGCTAACTATGGCTACACCTTC. V and J are TRBV11-2 and TRBJ1-2; weak D call: TRBD1 (5 bases). This CDR3 has 14 residues. Germline loops: CDR1 SGHAT, CDR2 FQNNGV. V was trimmed by 5 bases and J by 0 bases, leaving 10 bases between them.